This T cell receptor beta chain was observed in a study of human T cells and chemical hapten exposure. On the study more broadly: Per-sample TCR yield variation was attributed mainly to small pooled library volume differences.

Unique molecular identifiers were attached to individual cDNA molecules within the library. TCRdb analysed the RACE reads with MiXCR anew, one entry per CDR3 protein. The table includes fewer than 150,000 distinct CDR3 sequences, approximately 13% detected once. This clonotype was observed a handful of times. Time point specified: patch test 1, 2 weeks after DPC sensitization. Sample treatment: therapeutic diphenylcyclopropenone sensitization with weekly scalp DPC. The study extracted total RNA from unfractionated whole blood. V lost 8 bases and J lost 6, with 10 bases in between. CDR1 is SNHLY and CDR2 is FYNNEI in the germline V gene. This CDR3 region has 12 residues.

Sequencing was performed on whole blood, taken in connection with sensitization to the hapten diphenylcyclopropenone (DPC). The chain combines TRBV2 with TRBJ2-2; D is possibly TRBD1 (5 bases). The TCR sequence derives from a man between 18 and 29 years old with alopecia areata. Some clones in this sample may be carry-over from other donors' samples. Written as DNA, the CDR3 is TGTGCCAGCCGCCAGGGCCCCGGGGAGCTGTTTTTT. Residues: CASRQGPGELFF. Filled out from reference TRBV2 and TRBJ2-2, the complete variable domain reads EPEVTQTPSHQVTQMGQEVILRCVPISNHLYFYWYRQILGQKVEFLVSFYNNEISEKSEIFDDQFSVERPDGSNFTLKIRSTKLEDSAMYFCASRQGPGELFFGEGSRLTVL.